These T cell receptor beta chains were read from a single sample in a study of blood T cell repertoires in COVID-19. The repertoire was sequenced with immunoSEQ multiplex PCR; TCRdb's copy has only in-frame clones and lacks some. The sample has hundreds of thousands of clones; around nine tenths are singletons. Sequencing used peripheral blood. Receptor source: a young woman who had recovered from COVID-19. The conserved cysteine and the conserved F or W are not part of the CDR3 here.

j_call: TRBJ1-6
v_call: TRBV2
cdr3_aa: ASGTGGQKLSNSPLH

j_call: TRBJ1-1
v_call: TRBV13
cdr3_aa: ASSGTGSITEAF

j_call: TRBJ2-2
v_call: TRBV6-5
cdr3_aa: ASSGDAGVGELF

j_call: TRBJ1-4
v_call: TRBV11-2
cdr3_aa: ASSLWGGLGEKLF

j_call: TRBJ2-7
v_call: TRBV9
cdr3_aa: ASSPGGGRGSYEQY

j_call: TRBJ1-2
v_call: TRBV5-6
cdr3_aa: ASSLGRSVHGYT

j_call: TRBJ1-1
v_call: TRBV9
cdr3_aa: ASSEGDRANTEAF

j_call: TRBJ2-1
v_call: TRBV18
cdr3_aa: ASSLLQYNEQF

j_call: TRBJ1-6
v_call: TRBV27
cdr3_aa: ASSYRGYSYNSPLH

j_call: TRBJ2-7
v_call: TRBV15
cdr3_aa: ATSAGTGPYEQY

j_call: TRBJ1-2
v_call: TRBV24-1
cdr3_aa: ATSEGSNYGYT

j_call: TRBJ2-5
v_call: TRBV25-1
cdr3_aa: ASRPKGRTWETQY

j_call: TRBJ2-1
v_call: TRBV4-3
cdr3_aa: ASSQETSGEPNEQF

j_call: TRBJ2-5
v_call: TRBV9
cdr3_aa: ASSVAPRHQETQY

j_call: TRBJ1-1
v_call: TRBV19
cdr3_aa: ASSKGVMGNTEAF